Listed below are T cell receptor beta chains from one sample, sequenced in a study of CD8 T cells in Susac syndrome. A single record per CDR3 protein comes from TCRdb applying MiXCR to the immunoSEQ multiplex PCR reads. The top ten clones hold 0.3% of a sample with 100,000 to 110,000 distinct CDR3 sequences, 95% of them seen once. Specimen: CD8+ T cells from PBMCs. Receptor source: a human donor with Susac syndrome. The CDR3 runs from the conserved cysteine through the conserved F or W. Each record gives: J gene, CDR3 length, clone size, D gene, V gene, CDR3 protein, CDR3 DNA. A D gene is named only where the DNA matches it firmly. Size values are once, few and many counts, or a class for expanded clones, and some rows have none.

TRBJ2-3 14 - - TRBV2 CASSLRISTDTQYF TGTGCCAGCAGCCTCAGGATTAGCACAGATACGCAGTATTTT
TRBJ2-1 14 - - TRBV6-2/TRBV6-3 CASSYSTEANEQFF TGTGCCAGCAGTTACTCGACGGAAGCGAATGAGCAGTTCTTC
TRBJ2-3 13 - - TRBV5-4 CASRPESTDTQYF TGTGCCAGCAGACCAGAGAGCACAGATACGCAGTATTTT
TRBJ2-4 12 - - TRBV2 CATAGNKNIQYF TGTGCCACGGCCGGAAACAAAAACATTCAGTACTTC
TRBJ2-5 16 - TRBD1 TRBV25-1 CASSETGATVQETQYF TGTGCCAGCAGTGAAACAGGGGCGACTGTGCAAGAGACCCAGTACTTC
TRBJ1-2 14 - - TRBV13 CASSLTRGVSGYTF TGTGCCAGCAGCTTAACTCGGGGGGTGAGTGGCTACACCTTC
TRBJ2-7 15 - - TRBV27 CASSLSSGSQYEQYF TGTGCCAGCAGTTTATCGTCAGGCTCCCAGTACGAGCAGTACTTC
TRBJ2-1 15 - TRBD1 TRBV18 CASSPRQGASDEQFF TGTGCCAGCTCACCGAGGCAGGGGGCCTCGGATGAGCAGTTCTTC
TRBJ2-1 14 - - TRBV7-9 CASSLDSGGNEQFF TGTGCCAGCAGCTTAGATTCTGGGGGCAATGAGCAGTTCTTC
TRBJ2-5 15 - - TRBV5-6 CASSPRPIWEGTQYF TGTGCCAGCAGCCCGAGACCCATCTGGGAAGGGACCCAGTACTTC
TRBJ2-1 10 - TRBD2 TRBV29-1 CSVEGSGGFF TGCAGCGTTGAGGGTAGCGGGGGGTTCTTC
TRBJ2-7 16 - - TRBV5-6 CASSLFGKGDPYEQYF TGTGCCAGCAGCTTGTTCGGGAAGGGAGACCCCTACGAGCAGTACTTC
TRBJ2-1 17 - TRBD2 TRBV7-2 CASSWLAGGTSYNEQFF TGTGCCAGCAGCTGGCTAGCGGGGGGCACTTCCTACAATGAGCAGTTCTTC
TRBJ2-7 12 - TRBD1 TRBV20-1 CSGETGSYEQYF TGCAGTGGGGAGACAGGGTCCTACGAGCAGTACTTC
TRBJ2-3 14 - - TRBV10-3 CAISESPGADTQYF TGTGCCATCAGTGAGTCGCCCGGGGCAGATACGCAGTATTTT
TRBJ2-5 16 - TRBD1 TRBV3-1 CASSTRQGKRQETQYF TGTGCCAGCAGCACCCGACAGGGCAAACGACAAGAGACCCAGTACTTC
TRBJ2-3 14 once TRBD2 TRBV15 CATSRLAGSDTQYF TGTGCCACCAGCAGACTAGCGGGTTCAGATACGCAGTATTTT
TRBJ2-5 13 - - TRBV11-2 CASSHGELETQYF TGTGCCAGCAGCCACGGCGAGCTAGAGACCCAGTACTTC
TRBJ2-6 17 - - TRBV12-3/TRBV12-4 CASSTGRGPSGANVLTF TGTGCCAGCAGCACTGGGAGGGGGCCCTCTGGGGCCAACGTCCTGACTTTC
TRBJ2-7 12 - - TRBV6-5 CASSAGPREQYF TGTGCCAGCTCGGCAGGGCCGAGGGAGCAGTACTTC